The sequence of this T cell receptor beta chain was determined in a study of OX40 agonist ivuxolimab in advanced cancers. As for the study in general: A mean age of about 56 years, range 23 to 79, was recorded, and roughly 83% were male.

The assay was immunoSEQ multiplex PCR, and TCRdb's table has in-frame clones only and misses some. The sample yields tens of thousands of clones, over 60% seen once. V lost 6 bases to trimming and J lost 5 bases; unmatched junction nucleotides: 10. The CDR3 is 14 residues long. Germline V gene data show CDR1 as LNHDA and CDR2 as SQIVND (reference sequence). The chain uses TRBV19 and TRBJ2-7; TRBD1 matches 7 bases. This clonotype was obtained from an adult with an advanced solid tumor such as melanoma, head and neck, liver or kidney cancer. The sequencing used CD4+ or CD8+ T cells sorted from blood, collected in a trial of the OX40 agonist ivuxolimab. The CDR3 protein is CASSPQQGFHEQYF. CDR3 sequence (DNA): TGTGCCAGTAGCCCCCAACAGGGGTTCCACGAGCAGTACTTC.